Detailed here is one T cell receptor (beta chain). Its matching antigen is unknown. This sample stems from a study of T-cell memory formation after mild COVID-19. Study-level background: There were largely donor-specific TCR clusters. The study, taken as a whole, reports: Day 15 to 85 contractors were CD4/CD8 balanced; later expanders leaned CD4+. Contracting clones localized mainly to CM and EM when CD4+ and mainly to EMRA when CD8+.

Trimming left V 6 bases short and J 2 bases short, with 9 bases between. Germline CDR1 DFQATT, CDR2 SNEGSKA (reference sequence). The CDR3 has 12 amino acids. MiXCR was run by TCRdb on the 5' RACE reads, yielding one entry per CDR3 protein. The sample carries about 340,000 distinct CDR3 sequences, roughly 13% recorded once. The sequenced sample consisted of PBMCs or a T cell subset sorted from them (not recorded which). This TCR was recovered from a young man who had mild COVID-19 (a few samples of this study predate the infection). Cell type and time point are not known. V and J are TRBV20-1 and TRBJ2-3; D unresolved. The DNA for the CDR3 is TGCAGTGCCCCCTACTCCACAGATACGCAGTATTTT. Its protein product is CSAPYSTDTQYF.